This entry concerns a single T cell receptor (beta chain). The clone's antigen remains unknown. No base-level quality is on record; no much larger clone is a single base apart. One collaborating source in Seattle enrolled patients during active infection and followed them longitudinally through the course of disease. The collaborating institutions used their own protocols to collect whole blood in K2EDTA tubes. For TCRbeta analysis, collaborators shipped samples as frozen whole blood, isolated PBMCs, or DNA extracted from either of those sample types. This entry is derived from a study of blood T cell repertoires in COVID-19 (dated by TCRdb to 2018 to 2020). In the study overall: Samples from collaborators originated in the United States, Italy and Spain and spanned both the acute and convalescent phases of COVID-19. The samples were drawn from two sources: the first 160 participants of the ongoing ImmuneRACE study, and 1,000 to 1,500 subjects contributed by 6 global collaborators. The prospective study material was composed of cDNA or gDNA derived from T cells, B-cell-depleted T cells, or PBMCs. HLA class I and class II types, where available, came from metadata supplied by the sample provider rather than from assay-based typing. The dataset comprised deeply sampled blood TCRbeta repertoires from subjects exposed to, actively infected with, or recovered from COVID-19. A de-identified subject ID, COVID-19 status, age in years and sex were almost always included in the sample metadata. The repertoires were released in a freely available public database intended as a resource for research on the immune response to SARS-CoV-2. On the study overall, not on this receptor specifically: The quantity of clinical and demographic metadata differed by source and by participant and was supplied without curation.

The immunoSEQ Assay, a bias-controlled multiplex PCR, was used to amplify TCRbeta CDR3 regions from genomic DNA. Under the source paper's analysis protocol: Within the assay, amplification of reference gene primers was used to estimate how many nucleated cells each sample contained. Sequence reads were collapsed and filtered to measure the absolute abundance of every unique TCRbeta CDR3 rearrangement. For each sample, productive Simpson clonality was calculated as the square root of Simpson's diversity index across productive rearrangements. In its TCRdb copy, this immuneACCESS table keeps in-frame sequences only and misses some clones. Where compared with another copy, unresolved V genes explain less than half of these, and the others have no known cause. That table furnishes V, J and clone size, whereas the DNA furnished D and trimming. This sample is represented by around 73,000 clones; 70% to 80% of them were singletons. Clones ranked in the top ten supply about 2.2% of the sample.

The sample was peripheral blood. This clonotype was sampled from an older man with COVID-19, enrolled during active disease.

The CDR3: CASSPGQGGKNIQYF. In nucleotide form, the sequence is TGTGCCAGCAGCCCGGGACAGGGGGGCAAAAACATTCAGTACTTC. The sequence links TRBV11-2 to TRBJ2-4, with 11 central nucleotides matching TRBD1. The germline V and J ends show losses of 5 bases and 3 bases respectively, and no gene match explains 3 bases of the junction. Taken from cysteine to phenylalanine, the CDR3 has 15 residues. Of the read, only the CDR3 DNA is kept; its 45 bases are in frame from base 1. From the germline V gene, CDR1 is SGHAT and CDR2 is FQNNGV.